Listed below are T cell receptor beta chains from one sample, sequenced in a study of T-cell memory formation after mild COVID-19. Via MiXCR, TCRdb re-called the 5' RACE reads, giving one row per CDR3 protein. The repertoire has around 180,000 distinct CDR3 sequences, about 18% of them found once; the top ten carry roughly 3.9%. The sequenced material came from PBMCs or a T cell subset sorted from them (not recorded which). These receptors came from a man aged 18 to 35 who had mild COVID-19 (a few samples of this study predate the infection). Cell type and time point are not known. The CDR3 runs from the conserved cysteine through the conserved F or W. A D gene is named only where the DNA matches it firmly. The size of a clone is reported for some rows only, either as once, few or many, or as a class for expanded clones.

cdr3_nt: TGCAGTGCTAGGGACAGGGGTACTGAGCAGTTCTTC
cdr3_aa: CSARDRGTEQFF
clone_size: .
d_call: TRBD1
v_call: TRBV20-1
cdr3_length: 12
j_call: TRBJ2-1

cdr3_nt: TGTGCCAGCAGGGCCGGGACAGGATTCCAAGAGACCCAGTACTTC
cdr3_aa: CASRAGTGFQETQYF
clone_size: many
d_call: TRBD1
v_call: TRBV5-6
cdr3_length: 15
j_call: TRBJ2-5

cdr3_nt: TGTGCCAGCAGCGTCGGAGGTTTCGGCACAGATACGCAGTATTTT
cdr3_aa: CASSVGGFGTDTQYF
clone_size: .
d_call: .
v_call: TRBV9
cdr3_length: 15
j_call: TRBJ2-3

cdr3_nt: TGCAGTGCCCCCTCCTGGGGCCGGTCGGGGACCCAGTACTTC
cdr3_aa: CSAPSWGRSGTQYF
clone_size: few
d_call: .
v_call: TRBV20-1
cdr3_length: 14
j_call: TRBJ2-5

cdr3_nt: TGTGCCAGCACTCTGCTAGGCACCGAGGGCTACACCTTC
cdr3_aa: CASTLLGTEGYTF
clone_size: few
d_call: .
v_call: TRBV3-1
cdr3_length: 13
j_call: TRBJ1-2

cdr3_nt: TGCAGTGCTCCCCCCCGCGGGAGAACTAATGAAAAACTGTTTTTT
cdr3_aa: CSAPPRGRTNEKLFF
clone_size: once
d_call: .
v_call: TRBV20-1
cdr3_length: 15
j_call: TRBJ1-4

cdr3_nt: TGTGCCAGCAGTGCGCAAATATCCTCACCCCTCCACTTT
cdr3_aa: CASSAQISSPLHF
clone_size: few
d_call: .
v_call: TRBV27
cdr3_length: 13
j_call: TRBJ1-6

cdr3_nt: TGCGCCAGCAGCCAAGATGAGGGACAGCCCCAGAATTTT
cdr3_aa: CASSQDEGQPQNF
clone_size: .
d_call: TRBD1
v_call: TRBV4-3
cdr3_length: 13
j_call: TRBJ1-5

cdr3_nt: TGTGCCAGCAGTTTAACCACAGGGGGCACAGATACGCAGTATTTT
cdr3_aa: CASSLTTGGTDTQYF
clone_size: many
d_call: TRBD1
v_call: TRBV12-3/TRBV12-4
cdr3_length: 15
j_call: TRBJ2-3

cdr3_nt: TGTGCCAGCAGTTTGAGGCGATTTGGGGAGACCCAGTACTTC
cdr3_aa: CASSLRRFGETQYF
clone_size: .
d_call: .
v_call: TRBV27
cdr3_length: 14
j_call: TRBJ2-5

cdr3_nt: TGCAGCGCGCGGGACTTCACCTACGAGCAGTACTTC
cdr3_aa: CSARDFTYEQYF
clone_size: few
d_call: .
v_call: TRBV20-1
cdr3_length: 12
j_call: TRBJ2-7

cdr3_nt: TGTGCCAGCAGCGAGATCGGGAAAGCTTTCTTT
cdr3_aa: CASSEIGKAFF
clone_size: few
d_call: .
v_call: TRBV12-3/TRBV12-4
cdr3_length: 11
j_call: TRBJ1-1

cdr3_nt: TGTGCCACCAGTGCCTCTAAGGACAGTGCGAGGTCCGGGGAGCTGTTTTTT
cdr3_aa: CATSASKDSARSGELFF
clone_size: few
d_call: .
v_call: TRBV24-1
cdr3_length: 17
j_call: TRBJ2-2

cdr3_nt: TGCGCCAGCAGCTTTTCGACGGGACAGCCGTTCAATGAGCAGTTCTTC
cdr3_aa: CASSFSTGQPFNEQFF
clone_size: .
d_call: TRBD1
v_call: TRBV5-1
cdr3_length: 16
j_call: TRBJ2-1

cdr3_nt: TGTGCCAGCACATTGGACAGGCACACCGGGGAGCTGTTTTTT
cdr3_aa: CASTLDRHTGELFF
clone_size: .
d_call: TRBD1
v_call: TRBV7-2
cdr3_length: 14
j_call: TRBJ2-2

cdr3_nt: TGTGCCAGCAGTGAAAGGGTTATGGATGGCTACACCTTC
cdr3_aa: CASSERVMDGYTF
clone_size: .
d_call: .
v_call: TRBV6-1
cdr3_length: 13
j_call: TRBJ1-2

cdr3_nt: TGTGCCAGCAGCCCCCAGCGGGGTGAGCAGTTCTTC
cdr3_aa: CASSPQRGEQFF
clone_size: few
d_call: TRBD2
v_call: TRBV11-2
cdr3_length: 12
j_call: TRBJ2-1

cdr3_nt: TGTGCCAGCAGTCAGGGGCCGAGGTACGAGCAGTACTTC
cdr3_aa: CASSQGPRYEQYF
clone_size: .
d_call: .
v_call: TRBV27
cdr3_length: 13
j_call: TRBJ2-7

cdr3_nt: TGTGCCAGCACGCCGGGACAGGGTCTGAGGGAGCAGTACTTC
cdr3_aa: CASTPGQGLREQYF
clone_size: .
d_call: TRBD1
v_call: TRBV27
cdr3_length: 14
j_call: TRBJ2-7

cdr3_nt: TGTGCCACCAGTTCATCGGTGAACACTGAAGCTTTCTTT
cdr3_aa: CATSSSVNTEAFF
clone_size: few
d_call: .
v_call: TRBV24-1
cdr3_length: 13
j_call: TRBJ1-1

cdr3_nt: TGTGCCAGCAGCTTAAGTGGAGGAAACTCCTACAATGAGCAGTTCTTC
cdr3_aa: CASSLSGGNSYNEQFF
clone_size: many
d_call: .
v_call: TRBV11-2
cdr3_length: 16
j_call: TRBJ2-1

cdr3_nt: TGTGCCAGCAGCGTAGGACAGGGCGCAGAGACCCAGTACTTC
cdr3_aa: CASSVGQGAETQYF
clone_size: .
d_call: TRBD1
v_call: TRBV7-2
cdr3_length: 14
j_call: TRBJ2-5

cdr3_nt: TGTGCCAGCAGTAGGCAGGCCGCGGGGGAGTACTTC
cdr3_aa: CASSRQAAGEYF
clone_size: .
d_call: TRBD2
v_call: TRBV6-1
cdr3_length: 12
j_call: TRBJ2-7

cdr3_nt: TGCAGTGCCGGGGACAGGGGAGTCGGGAACACCGGGGAGCTGTTTTTT
cdr3_aa: CSAGDRGVGNTGELFF
clone_size: .
d_call: TRBD1
v_call: TRBV20-1
cdr3_length: 16
j_call: TRBJ2-2

cdr3_nt: TGTGCCAGCAGTCCGACTAGCGGGGGGGGCAATGAGCAGTTCTTC
cdr3_aa: CASSPTSGGGNEQFF
clone_size: .
d_call: TRBD2
v_call: TRBV12-3/TRBV12-4
cdr3_length: 15
j_call: TRBJ2-1

cdr3_nt: TGTGCCATCAGTGGTGGGACTAGCGGGGATACCAACACCGGGGAGCTGTTTTTT
cdr3_aa: CAISGGTSGDTNTGELFF
clone_size: .
d_call: TRBD2
v_call: TRBV10-3
cdr3_length: 18
j_call: TRBJ2-2

cdr3_nt: TGTGCCAGCAGGACAGGGGATAATCAGCCCCAGCATTTT
cdr3_aa: CASRTGDNQPQHF
clone_size: .
d_call: TRBD1
v_call: TRBV6-2/TRBV6-3
cdr3_length: 13
j_call: TRBJ1-5

cdr3_nt: TGCAGCGTTGAAGATCCCGGGGGGGCGGCCTCCGACTATGGCTACACCTTC
cdr3_aa: CSVEDPGGAASDYGYTF
clone_size: .
d_call: .
v_call: TRBV29-1
cdr3_length: 17
j_call: TRBJ1-2

cdr3_nt: TGCGCCAGCAGCCAACAGGGAGGGGGCGATGGTTCGGAGACCCAGTACTTC
cdr3_aa: CASSQQGGGDGSETQYF
clone_size: .
d_call: .
v_call: TRBV4-3
cdr3_length: 17
j_call: TRBJ2-5

cdr3_nt: TGTGCCAGCAGGCTCCGAGGGGAAGAGACCCAGTACTTC
cdr3_aa: CASRLRGEETQYF
clone_size: .
d_call: .
v_call: TRBV3-1
cdr3_length: 13
j_call: TRBJ2-5

cdr3_nt: TGTCCCAGCAGCTTGGGCCAGAGCAACGGGGCCCAGCATTTT
cdr3_aa: CPSSLGQSNGAQHF
clone_size: .
d_call: .
v_call: TRBV5-6
cdr3_length: 14
j_call: TRBJ1-5

cdr3_nt: TGCGCCAGCAGCACACAGGGGGCAGGCATTAATGAAAAACTGTTTTTT
cdr3_aa: CASSTQGAGINEKLFF
clone_size: .
d_call: TRBD1
v_call: TRBV5-1
cdr3_length: 16
j_call: TRBJ1-4

cdr3_nt: TGTGCCAGCAGGCGGGCCAGCTCCTACGAGCAGTACTTC
cdr3_aa: CASRRASSYEQYF
clone_size: .
d_call: .
v_call: TRBV6-5
cdr3_length: 13
j_call: TRBJ2-7

cdr3_nt: TGTGCCAGCGGGACAGATAGCAATCAGCCCCAGCATTTT
cdr3_aa: CASGTDSNQPQHF
clone_size: .
d_call: TRBD1
v_call: TRBV2
cdr3_length: 13
j_call: TRBJ1-5

cdr3_nt: TGTGCCAGCAGTTGGGGACAGGCATCTGAAGAGACCCAGTACTTC
cdr3_aa: CASSWGQASEETQYF
clone_size: .
d_call: TRBD1
v_call: TRBV7-9
cdr3_length: 15
j_call: TRBJ2-5

cdr3_nt: TGTGCCAGCTCTCGGACAGGGCTTAATCAGCCCCAGCATTTT
cdr3_aa: CASSRTGLNQPQHF
clone_size: few
d_call: TRBD1
v_call: TRBV18
cdr3_length: 14
j_call: TRBJ1-5

cdr3_nt: TGTGCCAGCAGTTACCGTTACCCGGGACAGGGTTTTTTCGCTGAAGCTTTCTTT
cdr3_aa: CASSYRYPGQGFFAEAFF
clone_size: .
d_call: TRBD1
v_call: TRBV6-2/TRBV6-3
cdr3_length: 18
j_call: TRBJ1-1

cdr3_nt: TGTGCCAGCAGCCCCCGTCGGGACAGCAACTATGGCTACACCTTC
cdr3_aa: CASSPRRDSNYGYTF
clone_size: few
d_call: TRBD1
v_call: TRBV9
cdr3_length: 15
j_call: TRBJ1-2

cdr3_nt: TGTGCCAGCAGCTTGGGTATGTCTGCGCTCCCCACAGATACGCAGTATTTT
cdr3_aa: CASSLGMSALPTDTQYF
clone_size: .
d_call: .
v_call: TRBV5-5
cdr3_length: 17
j_call: TRBJ2-3

cdr3_nt: TGCGCCAGCAGCCAAGTCGCCACAGATACGCAGTATTTT
cdr3_aa: CASSQVATDTQYF
clone_size: .
d_call: .
v_call: TRBV4-3
cdr3_length: 13
j_call: TRBJ2-3

cdr3_nt: TGCGCCAGCAGCGGCGACTTCGGAGCTGGGGCCAACGTCCTGACTTTC
cdr3_aa: CASSGDFGAGANVLTF
clone_size: .
d_call: .
v_call: TRBV10-1
cdr3_length: 16
j_call: TRBJ2-6

cdr3_nt: TGTGCCTCTACCTCGACCCCCTCTGGGGCCAACGTCCTGACTTTC
cdr3_aa: CASTSTPSGANVLTF
clone_size: .
d_call: .
v_call: TRBV10-3
cdr3_length: 15
j_call: TRBJ2-6

cdr3_nt: TGTGCCAGCTCCGAGGGGGAGACCTATGGCTACACCTTC
cdr3_aa: CASSEGETYGYTF
clone_size: few
d_call: .
v_call: TRBV6-2/TRBV6-3
cdr3_length: 13
j_call: TRBJ1-2

cdr3_nt: TGCAGTGCTATCGTAGCAGATACGCAGTATTTT
cdr3_aa: CSAIVADTQYF
clone_size: many
d_call: .
v_call: TRBV20-1
cdr3_length: 11
j_call: TRBJ2-3

cdr3_nt: TGTGCCAGCAGCCTTCAGGGGTTCACGGCCTCCGAGCAGTACTTC
cdr3_aa: CASSLQGFTASEQYF
clone_size: .
d_call: .
v_call: TRBV7-9
cdr3_length: 15
j_call: TRBJ2-7

cdr3_nt: TGTGCCAGCAGCTTAGCGAGGGTTTCACCCCTCCACTTT
cdr3_aa: CASSLARVSPLHF
clone_size: .
d_call: .
v_call: TRBV7-9
cdr3_length: 13
j_call: TRBJ1-6

cdr3_nt: TGTGCCAGCAGCTACTCCTGGGAGACCCAGTACTTC
cdr3_aa: CASSYSWETQYF
clone_size: few
d_call: .
v_call: TRBV7-9
cdr3_length: 12
j_call: TRBJ2-5

cdr3_nt: TGTGCCAGCAGCCCCCGATCGGATACGCAGTATTTT
cdr3_aa: CASSPRSDTQYF
clone_size: many
d_call: .
v_call: TRBV11-2
cdr3_length: 12
j_call: TRBJ2-3

cdr3_nt: TGTGCCAGCAGCTCCGTCGGACAGGGGACCGGGGAGCTGTTTTTT
cdr3_aa: CASSSVGQGTGELFF
clone_size: few
d_call: TRBD1
v_call: TRBV7-3
cdr3_length: 15
j_call: TRBJ2-2

cdr3_nt: TGTGCCATCAGTGTGGAGCGGGATTCTACCTACGAGCAGTACTTC
cdr3_aa: CAISVERDSTYEQYF
clone_size: .
d_call: TRBD2
v_call: TRBV10-3
cdr3_length: 15
j_call: TRBJ2-7

cdr3_nt: TGTGCCAGCTCACCACAGCCTAACTATGGCTACACCTTC
cdr3_aa: CASSPQPNYGYTF
clone_size: .
d_call: .
v_call: TRBV18
cdr3_length: 13
j_call: TRBJ1-2